What follows describes a single T cell receptor beta chain. The sample comes from a study of blood T cell repertoires in COVID-19. Turning to the study itself: Spain, Italy and the United States supplied samples that represented acute and convalescent COVID-19. Nucleic acid was either cDNA or gDNA, and it came from T cells, B-cell-depleted T cells, or PBMCs.

Per the original data handling: Nucleated cell number was recorded as an estimate derived from reference gene primer amplification. Sequencing used immunoSEQ multiplex PCR; TCRdb keeps in-frame clones, though not all of them. The DNA gave D and trimming, while V, J and clone size come from that table. The sample contains over 250,000 clones, around 82% of which appear only once. Trimming took 7 bases from V and 1 from J, leaving 20 bases between them. The CDR3 consists of 16 residues. CDR1 is MDHEN and CDR2 is SYDVKM in the germline V gene. This chain joins TRBV28 and TRBJ2-7, with D possibly being TRBD2 (6 bases). The sample taken for sequencing was peripheral blood. This TCR came from a woman between 50 and 59 years old who had recovered from COVID-19. CDR3 coding DNA: TGTGCCAGCACGTCGAGGTTCGGGAGAGTATCCTACGAGCAGTACTTC. Encoded protein: CASTSRFGRVSYEQYF.